These T cell receptor beta chains were read from a single sample in a study of neurological immune-mediated disorders. TCRdb re-called the 5' RACE reads with MiXCR, one entry per CDR3 protein. The sample holds about 74,000 distinct CDR3 sequences, roughly 5% seen once. The specimen sequenced was PBMCs. The receptor source for this set is a man aged 18 to 29 with multiple sclerosis. Each CDR3 is given with its conserved first and last residue. D genes are given only for firm matches. Clone size is shown for a subset of rows, as once, few, many or a class of expanded clone.

J: TRBJ2-3; size: NA; D: NA; V: TRBV6-6; CDR3: CASSARDAGRRTDTQYF; DNA: TGTGCCAGCAGTGCCCGGGATGCGGGGCGCCGCACAGATACGCAGTATTTT
J: TRBJ2-6; size: many; D: NA; V: TRBV11-2; CDR3: CASSRQVSGANVLTF; DNA: TGTGCCAGCAGCCGACAGGTGTCTGGGGCCAACGTCCTGACTTTC
J: TRBJ2-1; size: NA; D: NA; V: TRBV20-1; CDR3: CSARGSAYNEQFF; DNA: TGCAGTGCTAGAGGATCGGCATACAATGAGCAGTTCTTC
J: TRBJ2-7; size: many; D: NA; V: TRBV20-1; CDR3: CSASRATAFISEQYF; DNA: TGCAGTGCGTCCCGCGCGACGGCGTTTATAAGTGAGCAGTACTTC
J: TRBJ2-1; size: many; D: TRBD2; V: TRBV15; CDR3: CATSRPSGVSYNEQFF; DNA: TGTGCCACCAGCAGACCCAGCGGGGTGTCCTACAATGAGCAGTTCTTC
J: TRBJ2-7; size: many; D: NA; V: TRBV3-1; CDR3: CASSRGSPRFYEQYF; DNA: TGTGCCAGCAGCAGGGGCTCACCACGATTCTACGAGCAGTACTTC
J: TRBJ2-7; size: NA; D: TRBD2; V: TRBV20-1; CDR3: CSASPRTSGGATVYEQYF; DNA: TGCAGTGCTAGTCCCAGGACTAGCGGGGGGGCAACCGTCTACGAGCAGTACTTC
J: TRBJ2-2; size: many; D: NA; V: TRBV5-1; CDR3: CASSLAQNTGELFF; DNA: TGCGCCAGCAGCTTGGCTCAGAACACCGGGGAGCTGTTTTTT
J: TRBJ2-1; size: many; D: TRBD1; V: TRBV7-6; CDR3: CASSLGQGAIGNEQFF; DNA: TGTGCCAGCAGCTTAGGACAGGGGGCAATAGGGAATGAGCAGTTCTTC
J: TRBJ1-1; size: many; D: NA; V: TRBV2; CDR3: CASSVLENTEAFF; DNA: TGTGCCAGCAGTGTATTAGAGAACACTGAAGCTTTCTTT
J: TRBJ1-4; size: many; D: TRBD1; V: TRBV5-6; CDR3: CASSYTGGPEKLFF; DNA: TGTGCCAGCAGCTATACAGGGGGCCCTGAAAAACTGTTTTTT
J: TRBJ1-2; size: many; D: NA; V: TRBV7-2; CDR3: CASSFGGTGHYGYTF; DNA: TGTGCCAGCAGCTTCGGCGGGACCGGACACTATGGCTACACCTTC
J: TRBJ2-7; size: many; D: NA; V: TRBV6-2/TRBV6-3; CDR3: CASSYSGDGNEQYF; DNA: TGTGCCAGCAGTTACTCCGGGGATGGCAACGAGCAGTACTTC
J: TRBJ1-2; size: many; D: NA; V: TRBV20-1; CDR3: CSARDLSGDYGYTF; DNA: TGCAGTGCTAGAGATCTGTCGGGGGACTATGGCTACACCTTC
J: TRBJ1-2; size: many; D: NA; V: TRBV19; CDR3: CASSRQLSGGYTF; DNA: TGTGCCAGTAGTAGACAACTGTCGGGTGGCTACACCTTC
J: TRBJ2-5; size: many; D: NA; V: TRBV27; CDR3: CASSLRSRHYQETQYF; DNA: TGTGCCAGCAGTTTAAGGTCGAGGCATTACCAAGAGACCCAGTACTTC
J: TRBJ2-7; size: many; D: TRBD2; V: TRBV2; CDR3: CASSEPLAPTSGSSYEQYF; DNA: TGTGCCAGCAGTGAACCCCTGGCTCCGACTAGCGGGAGCTCCTACGAGCAGTACTTC
J: TRBJ2-3; size: many; D: TRBD1; V: TRBV5-8; CDR3: CASSRRTGKDTQYF; DNA: TGTGCCAGCAGTAGGCGGACAGGGAAAGATACGCAGTATTTT
J: TRBJ2-7; size: many; D: TRBD1; V: TRBV10-3; CDR3: CAIGTTGGSGYEQYF; DNA: TGTGCCATCGGTACTACAGGGGGCTCAGGCTACGAGCAGTACTTC
J: TRBJ1-3; size: many; D: NA; V: TRBV15; CDR3: CATSRERGNTIYF; DNA: TGTGCCACCAGCAGAGAAAGGGGAAACACCATATATTTT
J: TRBJ1-6; size: many; D: NA; V: TRBV7-8; CDR3: CASSLAVFDRGGSPLNF; DNA: TGTGCCAGCAGCTTAGCTGTGTTCGACCGGGGAGGTTCACCCCTCAACTTT
J: TRBJ2-1; size: many; D: TRBD1; V: TRBV5-1; CDR3: CASSLAGGDERKQFF; DNA: TGCGCCAGCAGCTTAGCAGGGGGCGACGAACGAAAGCAGTTCTTC
J: TRBJ2-7; size: NA; D: NA; V: TRBV7-3; CDR3: CASSLLSTGSYEQYF; DNA: TGTGCCAGCAGCCTCCTCTCGACAGGCTCCTACGAGCAGTACTTC
J: TRBJ2-7; size: many; D: TRBD1; V: TRBV4-3; CDR3: CASSLWGQGSYEQYF; DNA: TGCGCCAGCAGCCTCTGGGGACAGGGCTCCTACGAGCAGTACTTC